This T cell receptor beta chain was retrieved from a study of T cell repertoires in cytomegalovirus infection. One entry per CDR3 protein results from TCRdb running MiXCR on the reads. In the table there are about 220,000 distinct CDR3 sequences, around 35% of which are singletons. There are a few counts of this clonotype. Its antigen is still unknown. Germline V gene data show CDR1 as LNHDA and CDR2 as SQIVND (reference sequence). Trimming shortened V by 6 bases and J by 9 bases, and 12 bases separated the two germline ends. CDR3 length: 12 amino acids. This receptor was identified in a human donor in good health (CMV status not recorded). Some clones in this sample may be carry-over from other donors' samples. The sequenced sample was CD8+ T cells from cultured PBMCs, obtained from culture after CMV antigen stimulation. J is TRBJ2-1 and V is TRBV19; D gene uncertain. CDR3 coding DNA: TGTGCCAGTAGCCCCGTCGGTACTGAGCAGTTCTTC. Its translation: CASSPVGTEQFF. Full variable domain (outside the CDR3, taken from reference TRBV19 and TRBJ2-1): DGGITQSPKYLFRKEGQNVTLSCEQNLNHDAMYWYRQDPGQGLRLIYYSQIVNDFQKGDIAEGYSVSREKKESFPLTVTSAQKNPTAFYLCASSPVGTEQFFGPGTRLTVL.